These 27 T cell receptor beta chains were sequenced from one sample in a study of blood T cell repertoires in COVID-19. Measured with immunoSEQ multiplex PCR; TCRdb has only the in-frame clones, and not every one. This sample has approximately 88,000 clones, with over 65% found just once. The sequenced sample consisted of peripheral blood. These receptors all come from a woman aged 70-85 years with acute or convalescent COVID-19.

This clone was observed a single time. CDR3 bases: TGCGCCAGCAGCTCGGGTTCCGGGGAGCTGTTTTTT. Amino acid sequence: CASSSGSGELFF. This rearrangement joins TRBV5-1 to TRBJ2-2; D is unclear. Germline V gene sequence: CDR1 SGHRS, CDR2 YFSETQ. This CDR3 spans 12 amino acids. V lost 3 bases and J lost 6, with 6 bases in between.

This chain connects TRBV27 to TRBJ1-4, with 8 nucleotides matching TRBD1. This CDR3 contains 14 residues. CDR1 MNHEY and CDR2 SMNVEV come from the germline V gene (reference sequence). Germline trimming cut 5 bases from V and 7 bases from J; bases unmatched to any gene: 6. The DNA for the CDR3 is TGTGCCAGCAGTCCGACAGGGGAAGGTGAAAAACTGTTTTTT. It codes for CASSPTGEGEKLFF.

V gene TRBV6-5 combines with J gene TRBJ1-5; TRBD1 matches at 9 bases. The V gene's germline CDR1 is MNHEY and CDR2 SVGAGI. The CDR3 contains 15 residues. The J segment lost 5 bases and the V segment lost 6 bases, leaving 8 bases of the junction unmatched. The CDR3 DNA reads TGTGCCAGCAGCCGGACAGGGGATTCACATCAGCCCCAGCATTTT. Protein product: CASSRTGDSHQPQHF.

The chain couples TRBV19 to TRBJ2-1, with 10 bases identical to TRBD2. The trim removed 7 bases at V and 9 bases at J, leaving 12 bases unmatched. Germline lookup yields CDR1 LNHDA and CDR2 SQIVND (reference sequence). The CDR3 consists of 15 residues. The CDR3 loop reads CASTHGAGGPGEQFF. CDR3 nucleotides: TGTGCCAGTACACACGGAGCGGGAGGGCCAGGTGAGCAGTTCTTC.

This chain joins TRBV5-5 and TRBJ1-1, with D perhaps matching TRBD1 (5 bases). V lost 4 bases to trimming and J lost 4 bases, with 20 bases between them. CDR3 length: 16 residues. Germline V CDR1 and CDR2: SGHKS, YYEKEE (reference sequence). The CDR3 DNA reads TGTGCCAGCAGCCAAATAACAGGTTTTGAAATCACTGAAGCTTTCTTT. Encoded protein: CASSQITGFEITEAFF.

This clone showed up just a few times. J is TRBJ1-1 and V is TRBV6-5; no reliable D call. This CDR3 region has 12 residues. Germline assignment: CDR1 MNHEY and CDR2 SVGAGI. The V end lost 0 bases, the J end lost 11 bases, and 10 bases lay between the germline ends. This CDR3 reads CASSYSGGNAFF. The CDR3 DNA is TGTGCCAGCAGTTACTCCGGTGGTAACGCTTTCTTT.

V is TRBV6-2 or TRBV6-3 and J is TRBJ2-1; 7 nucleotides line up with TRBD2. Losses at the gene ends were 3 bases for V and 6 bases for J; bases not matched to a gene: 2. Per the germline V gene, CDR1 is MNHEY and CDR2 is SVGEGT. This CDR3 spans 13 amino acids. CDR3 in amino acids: CASSYRGVNEQFF. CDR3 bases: TGTGCCAGCAGTTATCGGGGGGTCAATGAGCAGTTCTTC.

CDR3 in amino acids: CASSPLASGTQYF. In nucleotides, the CDR3 is TGTGCCAGCAGCCCCCTAGCCTCGGGGACGCAGTATTTT. The chain joins TRBV7-2 to TRBJ2-3, with D perhaps TRBD2 (5 bases). In germline, CDR1 is SGHTA, CDR2 FQGNSA. V lost 5 bases and J 9 bases, leaving 15 bases between the germline ends. This CDR3 contains 13 residues.

Written as DNA, the CDR3 is TGTGCCAGCAGCTTGATTTCGGGGACAGGGGCTCTGTTTTTT. Encoded protein: CASSLISGTGALFF. The chain links TRBV5-6 to TRBJ2-2; TRBD1 agrees at 10 bases. The J segment lost 14 bases and the V segment lost 1 base, leaving 8 bases of the junction unmatched. Germline CDR1 reads SGHDT; CDR2 reads YYEEEE. The CDR3 loop spans 14 amino acids.

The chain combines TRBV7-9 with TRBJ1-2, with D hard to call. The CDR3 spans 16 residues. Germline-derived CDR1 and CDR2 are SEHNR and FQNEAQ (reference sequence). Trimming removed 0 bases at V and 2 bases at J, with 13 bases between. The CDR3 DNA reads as TGTGCCAGCAGCTTAGCATCTGGCCGGGGAAACTATGGCTACACCTTC. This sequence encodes CASSLASGRGNYGYTF.

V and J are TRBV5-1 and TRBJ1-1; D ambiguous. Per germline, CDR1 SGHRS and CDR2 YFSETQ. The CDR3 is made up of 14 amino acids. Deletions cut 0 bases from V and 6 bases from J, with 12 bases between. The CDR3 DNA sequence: TGCGCCAGCAGCTTGGCCTCGAGGGAAGCTGAAGCTTTCTTT. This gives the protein CASSLASREAEAFF.

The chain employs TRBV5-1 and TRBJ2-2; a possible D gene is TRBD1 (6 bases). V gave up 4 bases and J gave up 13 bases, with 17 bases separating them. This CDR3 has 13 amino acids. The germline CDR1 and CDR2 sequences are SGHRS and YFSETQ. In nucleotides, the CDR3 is TGCGCCAGCAGCATCGACAGGTCTCGGGGGCTGTTTTTT. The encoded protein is CASSIDRSRGLFF.

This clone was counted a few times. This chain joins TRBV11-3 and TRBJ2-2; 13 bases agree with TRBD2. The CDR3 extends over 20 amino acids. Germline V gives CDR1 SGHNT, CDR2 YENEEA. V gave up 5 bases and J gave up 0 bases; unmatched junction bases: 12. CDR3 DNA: TGTGCCAGCAGCCGTTCCGTGACTAGCGGGAGGTGGGCGAACACCGGGGAGCTGTTTTTT. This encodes CASSRSVTSGRWANTGELFF.

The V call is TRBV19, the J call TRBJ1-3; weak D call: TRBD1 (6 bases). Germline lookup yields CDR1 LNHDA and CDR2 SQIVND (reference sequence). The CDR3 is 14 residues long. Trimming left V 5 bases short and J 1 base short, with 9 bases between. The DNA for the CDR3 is TGTGCCAGTAGTGACAGGCGTTCTGGAAACACCATATATTTT. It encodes CASSDRRSGNTIYF.

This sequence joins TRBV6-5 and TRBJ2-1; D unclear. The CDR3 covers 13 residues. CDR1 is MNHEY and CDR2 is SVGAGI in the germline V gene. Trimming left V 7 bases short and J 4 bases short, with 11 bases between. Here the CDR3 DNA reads TGTGCCAGCACGGTCGGTAGATACAATGAGCAGTTCTTC. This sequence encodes CASTVGRYNEQFF.

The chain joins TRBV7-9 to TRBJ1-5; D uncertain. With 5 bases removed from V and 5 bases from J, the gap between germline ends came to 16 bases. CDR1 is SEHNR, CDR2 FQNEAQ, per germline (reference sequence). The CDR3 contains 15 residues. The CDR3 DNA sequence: TGTGCCAGCAGCCCGGACGGGATTGCGGATCAGCCCCAGCATTTT. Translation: CASSPDGIADQPQHF.

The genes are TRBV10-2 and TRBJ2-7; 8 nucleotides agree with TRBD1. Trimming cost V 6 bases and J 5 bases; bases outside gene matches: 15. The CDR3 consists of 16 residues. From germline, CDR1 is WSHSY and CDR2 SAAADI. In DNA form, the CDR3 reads TGCGCCAGCAGAGCGCACCGGCCAGGGGGCCTTAACGAGCAGTACGTC. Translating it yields CASRAHRPGGLNEQYV.

The CDR3 is CSVRTGGDTEAFF. CDR3 sequence (DNA): TGCAGCGTAAGGACAGGCGGGGACACTGAAGCTTTCTTT. This chain connects TRBV29-1 to TRBJ1-1; 7 bases agree with TRBD1. This CDR3 is 13 amino acids long. V lost 6 bases to trimming and J lost 3 bases; unmatched junction nucleotides: 7. Germline V gives CDR1 SQVTM, CDR2 ANQGSEA.

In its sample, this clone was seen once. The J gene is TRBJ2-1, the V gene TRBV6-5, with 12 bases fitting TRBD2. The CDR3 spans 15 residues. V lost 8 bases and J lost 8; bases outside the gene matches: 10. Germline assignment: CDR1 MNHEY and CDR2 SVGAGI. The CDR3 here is CASVLTSGSVYEQFF. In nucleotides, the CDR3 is TGTGCCAGCGTTCTGACTAGCGGGAGCGTTTATGAGCAGTTCTTC.

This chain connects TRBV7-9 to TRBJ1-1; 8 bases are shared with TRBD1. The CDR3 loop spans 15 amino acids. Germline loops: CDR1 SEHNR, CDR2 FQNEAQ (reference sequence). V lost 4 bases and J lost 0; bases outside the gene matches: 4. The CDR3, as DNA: TGTGCCAGCAGCTCGACAGGGGCCATGAACACTGAAGCTTTCTTT. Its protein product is CASSSTGAMNTEAFF.

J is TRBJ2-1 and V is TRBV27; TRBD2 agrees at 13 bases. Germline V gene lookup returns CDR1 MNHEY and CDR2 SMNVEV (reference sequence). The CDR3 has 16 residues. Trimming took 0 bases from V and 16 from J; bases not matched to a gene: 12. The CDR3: CASSLSTGLAGPPFFF. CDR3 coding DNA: TGTGCCAGCAGTTTATCGACGGGACTAGCGGGACCCCCATTTTTCTTC.

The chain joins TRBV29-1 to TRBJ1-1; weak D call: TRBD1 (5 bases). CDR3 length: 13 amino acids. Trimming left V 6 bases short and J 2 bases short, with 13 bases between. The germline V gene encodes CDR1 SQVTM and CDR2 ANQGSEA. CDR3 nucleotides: TGCAGCGTCAACCGACAGACCAACACTGAAGCTTTCTTT. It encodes CSVNRQTNTEAFF. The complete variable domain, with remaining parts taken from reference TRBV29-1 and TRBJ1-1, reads SAVISQKPSRDICQRGTSLTIQCQVDSQVTMMFWYRQQPGQSLTLIATANQGSEATYESGFVIDKFPISRPNLTFSTLTVSNMSPEDSSIYLCSVNRQTNTEAFFGQGTRLTVV.

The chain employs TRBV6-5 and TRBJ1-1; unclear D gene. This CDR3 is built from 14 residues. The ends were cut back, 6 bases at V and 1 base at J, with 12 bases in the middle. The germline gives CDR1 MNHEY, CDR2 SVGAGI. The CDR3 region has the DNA TGTGCCAGCAGCCCGCGAACGGGGAACACTGAAGCTTTCTTT. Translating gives CASSPRTGNTEAFF.

CDR3: CAISEVGGAKDTQYF. The CDR3 DNA reads as TGTGCCATCAGTGAGGTGGGGGGGGCTAAGGATACGCAGTATTTT. The genes are TRBV10-3 and TRBJ2-3; possible D gene TRBD2, 7 bases. Trimming took 2 bases from V and 6 from J, leaving 15 bases between them. The CDR3 is 15 amino acids. Germline CDR1 reads ENHRY; CDR2 reads SYGVKD.

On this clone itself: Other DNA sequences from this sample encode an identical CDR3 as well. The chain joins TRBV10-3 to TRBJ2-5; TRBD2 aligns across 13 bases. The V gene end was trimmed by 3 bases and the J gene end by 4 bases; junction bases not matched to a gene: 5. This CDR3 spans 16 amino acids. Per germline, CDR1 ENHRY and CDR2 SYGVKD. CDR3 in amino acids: CAISDPGLAGPETQYF. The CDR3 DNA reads TGTGCCATCAGTGATCCGGGACTAGCGGGACCAGAGACCCAGTACTTC.

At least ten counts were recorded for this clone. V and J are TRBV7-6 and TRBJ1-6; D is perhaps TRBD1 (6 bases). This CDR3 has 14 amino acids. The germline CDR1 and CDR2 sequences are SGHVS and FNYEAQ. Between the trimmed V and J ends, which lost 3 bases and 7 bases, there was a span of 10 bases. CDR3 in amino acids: CASSLNTGNSPLHF. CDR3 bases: TGTGCCAGCAGCTTGAACACAGGGAATTCACCCCTCCACTTT. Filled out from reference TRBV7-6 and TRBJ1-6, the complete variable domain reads GAGVSQSPRYKVTKRGQDVALRCDPISGHVSLYWYRQALGQGPEFLTYFNYEAQQDKSGLPNDRFSAERPEGSISTLTIQRTEQRDSAMYRCASSLNTGNSPLHFGNGTRLTVT.

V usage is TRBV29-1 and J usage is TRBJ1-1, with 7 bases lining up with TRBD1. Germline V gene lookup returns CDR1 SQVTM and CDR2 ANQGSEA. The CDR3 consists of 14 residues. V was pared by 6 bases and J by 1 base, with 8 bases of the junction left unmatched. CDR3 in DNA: TGCAGCGTGCACAGGGACAGCTCGAACACTGAAGCTTTCTTT. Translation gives CSVHRDSSNTEAFF.